One sample yielded the 7 T cell receptor beta chains listed below, sequenced in a study of TIL therapy for anti-PD-1-resistant metastatic lung cancer. The libraries were made with immunoSEQ v3. Repertoires were generated with immunoSEQ multiplex PCR, while TCRdb's copy carries only in-frame clones and drops some. The sample has some 57,000 clones, about nine tenths seen once. Time point in this sample: pre-treatment sample, taken before nivolumab and TIL therapy. The sequences come from blood, collected at baseline. The receptors originated from a person aged 25 to 85 with non-small cell lung cancer.

This chain links TRBV10-3 with TRBJ2-5; D possibly corresponds to TRBD1 (6 bases). Germline CDR1 reads ENHRY; CDR2 reads SYGVKD. The CDR3 length is 14 residues. V dropped 6 bases and J dropped 0 bases, with 11 bases sitting between them. This CDR3 reads CAISSRDNQETQYF. The CDR3 coding sequence is TGTGCCATCAGCTCCCGGGACAACCAAGAGACCCAGTACTTC.

V and J are TRBV2 and TRBJ2-1; D is ambiguous. CDR3 length: 13 residues. Trimming removed 4 bases at V and 0 bases at J, with 4 bases between. Germline CDR1 SNHLY, CDR2 FYNNEI. CDR3 loop: CASSAGSYNEQFF. CDR3 nucleotide sequence: TGTGCCAGCAGTGCGGGCTCCTACAATGAGCAGTTCTTC.

A single count supports this clone. The J gene is TRBJ1-1, the V gene TRBV2; the match to TRBD1 covers 7 bases. J was trimmed by 1 base and V by 5 bases; bases with no gene match: 10. Per the germline V gene, CDR1 is SNHLY and CDR2 is FYNNEI. This CDR3 has 16 residues. CDR3 coding DNA: TGTGCCAGCAGTTTAGATGCGAGGACAGGGAACACTGAAGCTTTCTTT. It encodes CASSLDARTGNTEAFF.

CDR3 nucleotides: TGTGCCACCGGAGTGGCCAGCTTCAATGAGCAGTTCTTC. The encoded protein is CATGVASFNEQFF. The J gene is TRBJ2-1, the V gene TRBV24-1; no definite D call. This CDR3 is built from 13 residues. Germline assignment: CDR1 KGHDR and CDR2 SFDVKD. Trimming pared 9 bases from V and 6 bases from J, leaving 14 bases between.

This clone was observed once. The chain has TRBV28 and TRBJ2-7; 8 nucleotides line up with TRBD2. V lost 9 bases and J lost 3; bases outside the gene matches: 4. CDR3 length equals 12 residues. CDR1 and CDR2 from the germline V gene are MDHEN and SYDVKM. The CDR3 nucleotides are TGTGCCAGTTCGGGGGGGAGCTACGAGCAGTACTTC. It codes for CASSGGSYEQYF.

This chain links TRBV9 with TRBJ1-1, with a possible D match to TRBD1 (5 bases). CDR1 is SGDLS and CDR2 is YYNGEE in the germline V gene. The CDR3 extends over 13 amino acids. V shed 0 bases and J shed 11 bases, with 14 bases lying between them. This CDR3 reads CASSVVQGPVAFF. CDR3 nucleotides: TGTGCCAGCAGCGTAGTTCAGGGTCCAGTGGCTTTCTTT.

The chain uses TRBV11-2 and TRBJ2-7; maybe TRBD1 (6 bases). CDR1 and CDR2 (germline): SGHAT, FQNNGV. Trimming took 4 bases from V and 3 from J, leaving 10 bases between them. CDR3 length: 13 amino acids. CDR3 DNA sequence: TGTGCCAGCAGCTCAACAGGGTTCTACGAGCAGTACTTC. Encoded protein: CASSSTGFYEQYF.